This T cell receptor beta chain comes out of a study of cytomegalovirus exposure and HLA in healthy donors. In the study overall: Assignment to the Caucasian-associated ancestry cluster applied to around 76% of the approximately 400 genotyped donors.

PCR amplification relied on 60 Vbeta primers (plus 13 Jbeta primers). TCRdb's copy holds only in-frame clones and misses some; the assay was immunoSEQ multiplex PCR. The data contain around 110,000 clones, over 60% of them singletons. Findings and limits, study-wide: The classifier, whose performance was assessed in both the original and validation cohorts, reportedly diagnosed cytomegalovirus status with high specificity and sensitivity.

Germline V gene lookup returns CDR1 SQVTM and CDR2 ANQGSEA. Deletions cut 7 bases from V and 0 bases from J, with 12 bases between. The CDR3 is made up of 14 amino acids. Comment on this clone: The antigen is undetermined.

Sequencing was carried out using PBMCs. The receptor's source is a man aged 25-45 years in good health and CMV-seropositive. The J gene is TRBJ1-4, the V gene TRBV29-1; D is undetermined. The CDR3 DNA follows: TGCAGCGGTGCCACAGCTGCAACTAATGAAAAACTGTTTTTT. Translation gives CSGATAATNEKLFF.